This TCR beta chain comes out of a study of regulatory T cells in long-lasting Graves disease. In its sample, this clonotype was seen many times. Stated time point: newly diagnosed GD, antithyroid drugs for less than 3 months. Isolated PBMC RNA provided the starting material for the TCR library. Construction of TCR beta libraries relied on iRepertoire HTBI primers and on Arm-PCR targeting CDR3 regions. MiXCR, applied by TCRdb to the multiplex PCR reads, yields one record per CDR3 protein. The table has over 400,000 distinct CDR3 sequences, around 15% seen once. This sample was also put to use in a study of T cells in Graves' hyperthyroidism and ophthalmopathy.

The receptor was derived from a woman in her fifties or sixties with Graves disease. The specimen comprised peripheral blood mononuclear cells (PBMCs), sampled at new diagnosis, from a patient treated with antithyroid drugs.

The CDR3: CSAQSGTGDTEAFF. The CDR3 DNA reads as TGCAGTGCTCAATCCGGGACAGGTGACACTGAAGCTTTCTTT. The chain is built from TRBV20-1 and TRBJ1-1; 8 bases fit TRBD1. CDR3 length: 14 amino acids. Germline values: CDR1 DFQATT, CDR2 SNEGSKA (reference sequence). Trimming cost V 5 bases and J 3 bases; bases outside gene matches: 8.